This T cell receptor beta chain was observed in a study of graft-versus-host responses after intestinal transplantation. Study-wide background: Isolated intestinal, liver-intestinal, or multivisceral transplants were what recipients had. Among the recipients, all got anti-thymocyte globulin induction and then tacrolimus and steroids for about three years.

Assay: immunoSEQ multiplex PCR; the TCRdb copy retains only in-frame clones and omits some. This table holds 40,000 or so clones, roughly 91% found once. As for this clone: Antigen: not known.

Study outcomes and limitations: Recipient bone marrow held GvH clones, some seen earlier in ileum or blood. Where graft-donor T cell macrochimerism was present, patients had high graft-versus-host to host-versus-graft clonal ratios in allografts.

The ends were cut back, 4 bases at V and 6 bases at J, with 13 bases in the middle. CDR3 length: 13 amino acids. Germline V gives CDR1 SGHRS, CDR2 YFSETQ. The sequence derives from a human patient who received an intestinal transplant, so some T cells may come from the graft donor. This rearrangement joins TRBV5-1 to TRBJ1-1; D is ambiguous. The specimen was PBMCs, collected roughly 270 days after transplant. The chain's CDR3 is CASSPEPISEAFF. CDR3 nucleotides: TGCGCCAGCAGCCCCGAGCCCATCTCTGAAGCTTTCTTT.